The clone carrying this T cell receptor (beta chain) was picked up many times. Its antigen is not identified. The germline V gene has CDR1 LGHDT and CDR2 YNNKEL (reference sequence). The V segment lost 4 bases and the J segment 9 bases; nucleotides outside the gene matches: 8. The CDR3 extends over 14 amino acids. The authors ran a second PCR of roughly 6 to 11 cycles using a sample-barcoded 5' primer and a J-beta primer mix. Every single cDNA molecule received a tag from a template-switch adaptor with 12 random nucleotides. TCRdb reanalysed the 5' RACE reads using MiXCR and keeps one entry per CDR3 protein. In the table there are 650,000 to 1,000,000 distinct CDR3 sequences, 30% to 45% of which are singletons. The record originates from a study of blood T cells in healthy people across ages. Overall study: About one barcoded beta molecule per two T cells was the capture yield of template switching. Study-wide results and limits: Diversity figures based on one million T cells were deemed too low.

This clonotype was obtained from a young man in good health. Sequenced: blood. V is TRBV3-1 and J is TRBJ2-1, with TRBD2 matching over 8 bases. This chain's CDR3 is CASSRKIAGREQFF. The CDR3 bases are TGTGCCAGCAGCCGTAAGATAGCGGGGCGTGAGCAGTTCTTC.